This T cell receptor (beta chain) was observed in a study of response to subunit inactivated influenza vaccine. On this clonotype itself: What it recognizes is unknown.

Overall study findings and caveats: Authors proposed each seasonal influenza vaccination draws in few new T cells.

In TCRdb, the RT-PCR reads were re-called with MiXCR into one record per CDR3 protein. Of 700,000 to 800,000 distinct CDR3 sequences in the sample, 18% were seen once. V lost 0 bases and J lost 6, with 15 bases in between. The CDR3 contains 16 residues. CDR1 and CDR2 from the germline V gene are MNHEY and SVGAGI. The sequenced sample was PBMCs from blood, obtained about 5 days after vaccination. The V gene is TRBV6-5, the J gene TRBJ1-5, with D possibly matching TRBD1 (6 bases). The TCR comes from a man aged 50 to 59 who received an inactivated influenza vaccine. For the CDR3, the DNA is TGTGCCAGCAGTTACTCGACCGGGGGCCTCGGTCAGCCCCAGCATTTT. Translated: CASSYSTGGLGQPQHF.